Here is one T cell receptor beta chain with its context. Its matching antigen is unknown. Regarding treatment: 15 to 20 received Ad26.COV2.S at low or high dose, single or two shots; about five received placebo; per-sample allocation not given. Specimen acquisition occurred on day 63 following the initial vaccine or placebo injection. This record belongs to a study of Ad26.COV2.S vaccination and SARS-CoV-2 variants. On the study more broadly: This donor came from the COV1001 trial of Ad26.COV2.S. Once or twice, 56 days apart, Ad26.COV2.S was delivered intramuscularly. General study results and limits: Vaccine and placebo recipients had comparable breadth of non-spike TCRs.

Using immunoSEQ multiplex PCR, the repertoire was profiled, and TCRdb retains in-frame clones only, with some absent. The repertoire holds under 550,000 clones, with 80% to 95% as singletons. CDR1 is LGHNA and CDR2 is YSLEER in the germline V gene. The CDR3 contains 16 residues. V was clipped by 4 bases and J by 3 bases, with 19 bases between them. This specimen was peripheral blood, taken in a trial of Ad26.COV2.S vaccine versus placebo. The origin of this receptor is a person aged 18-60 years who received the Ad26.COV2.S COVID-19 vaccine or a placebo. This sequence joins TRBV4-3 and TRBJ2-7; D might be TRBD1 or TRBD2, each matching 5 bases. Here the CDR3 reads CASSPFVGDGDYEQYF. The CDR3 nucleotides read TGCGCCAGCAGCCCCTTCGTGGGGGACGGGGACTACGAGCAGTACTTC.